The 30 T cell receptor beta chains in this list originate from one sample, sequenced in a study of glioma-infiltrating T cells. Amplification of TCR alpha and beta CDR3 regions from RNA used iRepertoire nested multiplex PCR. MiXCR, applied by TCRdb to the multiplex PCR reads, yields one record per CDR3 protein. The sample yields under 200,000 distinct CDR3 sequences, around 42% seen once. Sequences were obtained from glioma tissue, nonneoplastic brain tissue, or PBMCs (not recorded which). These receptors all come from a human donor with low-grade glioma or glioblastoma, undergoing nonglioma brain surgery, or in good health (not recorded which).

In its sample, this clonotype was seen a few times. CDR3 protein: CASSQPDRANQAFF. CDR3 DNA: TGTGCCAGCAGCCAACCGGACAGGGCAAACCAGGCTTTCTTT. The chain is built from TRBV3-1 and TRBJ1-1, with TRBD1 matching 8 bases. Germline V gives CDR1 LGHDT, CDR2 YNNKEL (reference sequence). CDR3 length: 14 residues. V was clipped by 2 bases and J by 11 bases; unmatched bases: 10.

Remarks on this clonotype: Given a much more abundant clone one base away, this may be a read error. This likely comes from a read error, as the CDR3 has no conserved phenylalanine or tryptophan at its end. V usage is TRBV25-1 and J usage is TRBJ2-5, with 11 bases that match TRBD1. Germline CDR1 MGHDK, CDR2 SYGVNS. After removal of 6 bases from V and 2 bases from J, the junction contained 2 bases not matched to a gene. The CDR3 is 14 amino acids. CDR3 sequence (DNA): TGTGCCAGCAGGGGGACAGGGGGACAAGAGACCCAGTACCTC. Encoded protein: CASRGTGGQETQYL.

In its sample, this clonotype was seen once. The chain employs TRBV27 and TRBJ2-2; D possibly matches TRBD1 or TRBD2 (5 bases each). Per germline, CDR1 MNHEY and CDR2 SMNVEV (reference sequence). V lost 11 bases, J lost 5 bases, and 24 bases lay in between. The CDR3 is made up of 16 amino acids. The CDR3 DNA reads TGTGCCGGCCGAAGATCGGGGACCGGGCGGACCGGGGAGCTGTTTTTT. Amino acids: CAGRRSGTGRTGELFF.

This clonotype has just a few counts. This rearrangement joins TRBV5-1 to TRBJ2-7; D gene uncertain. V was trimmed by 4 bases and J by 2 bases, leaving 10 bases between them. This CDR3 contains 13 residues. The germline gives CDR1 SGHRS, CDR2 YFSETQ. CDR3: CASSRDGPYEQYF. CDR3 bases: TGCGCCAGCAGCCGTGACGGACCCTACGAGCAGTACTTC. Full variable domain (remainder filled in from reference TRBV5-1 and TRBJ2-7): KAGVTQTPRYLIKTRGQQVTLSCSPISGHRSVSWYQQTPGQGLQFLFEYFSETQRNKGNFPGRFSGRQFSNSRSEMNVSTLELGDSALYLCASSRDGPYEQYFGPGTRLTVT.

This clonotype was counted many times. V usage is TRBV5-5 and J usage is TRBJ2-1; D unresolved. With 2 bases removed from V and 8 bases from J, the gap between germline ends came to 20 bases. The CDR3 extends over 16 amino acids. In germline, CDR1 is SGHKS, CDR2 YYEKEE (reference sequence). The CDR3 loop is CASSLLRLDLADEQFF. The CDR3 DNA sequence: TGTGCCAGCAGCTTACTTAGACTCGACTTGGCTGATGAGCAGTTCTTC.

With respect to this clonotype: A much bigger clone sits one base away, suggesting this may be a read error. This chain links TRBV28 with TRBJ2-7; perhaps TRBD2 as D (6 bases). This CDR3 contains 14 residues. Per the germline V gene, CDR1 is MDHEN and CDR2 is SYDVKM. CDR3 region: CASSFVGSGYEQCF. Written as DNA, the CDR3 is TGTGCCAGCAGTTTTGTCGGGAGTGGCTACGAGCAGTGCTTC.

As regards this clonotype: A read error is possible here, since a much larger clone lies one base away. V is TRBV24-1 and J is TRBJ1-2; 8 bases map to TRBD1. This CDR3 has 16 residues. Germline assignment: CDR1 KGHDR and CDR2 SFDVKD. J lost 4 bases, V lost 8 bases, and 14 bases had no gene match. The DNA of the CDR3 is TGTGCCACCACGAGGGCCCGGGACAGGAAACCCTATGGCTACACCTTC. It specifies CATTRARDRKPYGYTF.

This clonotype was detected ten times or more. The V and J genes are TRBV20-1 and TRBJ1-1; 10 bases line up with TRBD1. J was trimmed by 5 bases and V by 6 bases; bases with no gene match: 9. Germline CDR1 is DFQATT and CDR2 is SNEGSKA (reference sequence). The CDR3 has 14 amino acids. The CDR3: CSAPRQGAETEAFF. In DNA, the CDR3 is TGCAGTGCGCCCAGACAGGGGGCAGAGACTGAAGCTTTCTTT.

The rearrangement uses TRBV7-7 and TRBJ2-5; 9 nucleotides line up with TRBD1. The CDR3 is made up of 17 amino acids. Germline V gene sequence: CDR1 SSHAT, CDR2 FNYEAQ (reference sequence). V shed 3 bases, J shed 4 bases, and the junction held 12 bases outside the gene matches. The CDR3 sequence: CASSFGMGQGPGETQYF. The CDR3 DNA is TGTGCCAGCAGCTTTGGTATGGGACAGGGTCCAGGAGAGACCCAGTACTTC. The whole variable domain, remainder taken from reference TRBV7-7 and TRBJ2-5, is GAGVSQSPRYKVTKRGQDVTLRCDPISSHATLYWYQQALGQGPEFLTYFNYEAQPDKSGLPSDRFSAERPEGSISTLTIQRTEQRDSAMYRCASSFGMGQGPGETQYFGPGTRLLVL.

V gene TRBV20-1 combines with J gene TRBJ2-1, with 11 positions matching TRBD2. V shed 7 bases and J 4 bases; nucleotides not matched to a gene: 6. Germline V gene sequence: CDR1 DFQATT, CDR2 SNEGSKA (reference sequence). The CDR3 consists of 14 residues. The CDR3 bases are TGCAGTGACCCCGGGACTAGCGGATACAATGAGCAGTTCTTC. Translated, it gives CSDPGTSGYNEQFF.

This clonotype was picked up many times. The chain joins TRBV20-1 to TRBJ1-5; 7 positions agree with TRBD1. J was trimmed by 2 bases and V by 6 bases; bases with no gene match: 13. The CDR3 spans 16 residues. Germline values: CDR1 DFQATT, CDR2 SNEGSKA (reference sequence). Written as DNA, the CDR3 is TGCAGTGCCCGGACAGGAGGGGTCTTCGGCAATCAGCCCCAGCATTTT. Amino acid sequence: CSARTGGVFGNQPQHF.

This clonotype was recorded at least ten times. V usage is TRBV6-1 and J usage is TRBJ2-1, with a tentative D call TRBD2 (5 bases). Germline lookup yields CDR1 MNHNS and CDR2 SASEGT. Trimming removed 10 bases at V and 16 bases at J, with 20 bases between. The CDR3 sequence is 11 residues long. The CDR3 protein is CATRGVVENFF. In DNA, the CDR3 is TGTGCCACCCGGGGAGTGGTGGAAAATTTCTTC.

This clonotype has a count of ten or more. This chain uses TRBV28 with TRBJ2-1; 7 nucleotides align to TRBD2. This CDR3 is 15 amino acids long. The V and J ends lost 5 bases and 3 bases, in that order; junction bases with no gene match: 7. Germline CDR1 MDHEN, CDR2 SYDVKM. CDR3 sequence: CASSTTSRYYNEQFF. DNA of the CDR3: TGTGCCAGCAGTACGACTAGCCGTTACTACAATGAGCAGTTCTTC.

V usage is TRBV18 and J usage is TRBJ2-7, with a tentative D call TRBD2 (5 bases). Per germline, CDR1 KGHSH and CDR2 LQKENI. CDR3 length: 14 amino acids. Between the trimmed V and J ends, which lost 6 bases and 1 base, there was a span of 13 bases. In nucleotides, the CDR3 is TGTGCCAGCTCGCGCGATACTAGGTCCTACGAGCAGTACTTC. Its protein product is CASSRDTRSYEQYF.

For this clonotype: A read error may account for a junction end that differs from germline. J is TRBJ2-5 and V is TRBV3-1; a weak D match, TRBD2 (6 bases). CDR3 length equals 14 residues. Germline V gene lookup returns CDR1 LGHDT and CDR2 YNNKEL (reference sequence). The chain's CDR3 is CASIQGGASETQYF. In DNA, the CDR3 is TGTGCCAGCATCCAAGGAGGGGCGTCGGAGACCCAGTACTTC.

This clonotype was seen ten or more times. The chain recombines TRBV2 with TRBJ1-6, with D unresolved. The germline gives CDR1 SNHLY, CDR2 FYNNEI. The CDR3 is 14 residues long. V was pared by 4 bases and J by 0 bases, with 4 bases between. CDR3 in amino acids: CASSVDSYNSPLHF. The CDR3 DNA is TGTGCCAGCAGTGTTGACTCCTATAATTCACCCCTCCACTTT.

Comments on this clonotype: Without the conserved terminal phenylalanine or tryptophan, this CDR3 likely stems from a read error. The chain couples TRBV5-4 to TRBJ2-5; D uncertain. Germline V gene data show CDR1 as SGHNT and CDR2 as YYREEE (reference sequence). V gave up 3 bases and J gave up 2 bases, with 11 bases separating them. The CDR3 totals 14 residues. The CDR3 DNA follows: TGTGCCAGCAGCTACGGCACACAACAAGAGACCCAGTACTTA. It yields the protein CASSYGTQQETQYL.

This clonotype was observed a handful of times. This rearrangement joins TRBV29-1 to TRBJ1-3, with a tentative D call TRBD1 (5 bases). Germline values: CDR1 SQVTM, CDR2 ANQGSEA. This CDR3 has 14 residues. CDR3 nucleotide sequence: TGCGGCGGCCCCAAGACAGTCCCTGGAAACACCATATATTTT. Translated: CGGPKTVPGNTIYF. Supplemented by reference TRBV29-1 and TRBJ1-3, the full variable domain reads SAVISQKPSRDICQRGTSLTIQCQVDSQVTMMFWYRQQPGQSLTLIATANQGSEATYESGFVIDKFPISRPNLTFSTLTVSNMSPEDSSIYLCGGPKTVPGNTIYFGEGSWLTVV.

This clonotype showed up just a few times. The J gene is TRBJ2-1, the V gene TRBV7-9; D possibly corresponds to TRBD2 (6 bases). V shed 0 bases and J shed 7 bases, with 16 bases lying between them. This CDR3 comprises 16 residues. CDR1 is SEHNR and CDR2 is FQNEAQ in the germline V gene (reference sequence). The CDR3 loop reads CASSLASGVSPNEQFF. In DNA form, the CDR3 reads TGTGCCAGCAGCTTAGCGTCGGGAGTAAGCCCGAATGAGCAGTTCTTC.

The rearrangement links TRBV4-1 to TRBJ1-1; tentatively, D is TRBD1 (6 bases). The V gene's germline CDR1 is MGHRA and CDR2 YSYEKL. This CDR3 comprises 15 residues. The V and J ends lost 1 base and 1 base respectively, with 10 bases between them. The CDR3 coding sequence is TGCGCCAGCAGCCAAGCTGCAGGGGCGAACACTGAAGCTTTCTTT. Residues: CASSQAAGANTEAFF.

Worth noting for this clonotype: A much more abundant neighbour one base away suggests this may be a read error. This chain joins TRBV28 and TRBJ1-5; TRBD1 agrees at 8 bases. From germline, CDR1 is MDHEN and CDR2 SYDVKM. This CDR3 region has 14 residues. CDR3 sequence: CVSSRTGLNQPQHF. CDR3 DNA sequence: TGTGTCAGCAGTCGGACAGGGCTTAACCAGCCCCAGCATTTT.

To note about this clonotype: A much larger clone sits a single nucleotide away, making a read error possible. The gene calls are TRBV7-2 and TRBJ2-3; no clear D gene. The DNA end is more similar to TRBJ1-5, so the J call may be wrong. The germline CDR1 and CDR2 sequences are SGHTA and FQGNSA. This CDR3 is 14 amino acids long. Written as DNA, the CDR3 is TGTGCCAGCAGCCGACTAGCGGGAGCAGATACGCAGCATTTT. Protein sequence: CASSRLAGADTQHF.

This clonotype occurred many times. This rearrangement joins TRBV6-6 to TRBJ2-3, with a possible D match to TRBD2 (5 bases). This CDR3 comprises 15 residues. Trimming removed 0 bases at V and 6 bases at J, with 13 bases between. The germline CDR1 and CDR2 sequences are MNHNY and SVGAGI (reference sequence). The CDR3 spells CASSYSRGLSDTQYF. The DNA for the CDR3 is TGTGCCAGCAGTTACTCACGGGGTTTGTCGGATACGCAGTATTTT.

This chain joins TRBV7-2 and TRBJ2-5, with D unclear. The germline gives CDR1 SGHTA, CDR2 FQGNSA. V lost 5 bases and J lost 4, with 8 bases in between. The CDR3 is 12 residues long. The CDR3 DNA reads as TGTGCCAGCAGCAAGGGATTAGAGACCCAGTACTTC. This sequence encodes CASSKGLETQYF.

A note on this clonotype: One junction end disagrees with the germline gene, perhaps due to a read error. CDR3 bases: TGTGCCGGCAGTGAAGCGCCCGGGGATAAGCAGTATTTT. It specifies CAGSEAPGDKQYF. The chain carries TRBV28 and TRBJ2-3; tentatively, D is TRBD2 (5 bases). CDR1 and CDR2 (germline): MDHEN, SYDVKM. The CDR3 is 13 amino acids.

About this clonotype: It may be a read error: a sequence one base away is much more abundant. The chain employs TRBV2 and TRBJ1-2, with D possibly being TRBD1 (6 bases). The CDR3 is 14 amino acids. Per germline, CDR1 SNHLY and CDR2 FYNNEI. The CDR3 nucleotides read TGTGCCAGAAGTGAGGGGGGATCTAACTATGGCTACACCTTC. This encodes CARSEGGSNYGYTF.

This clonotype was detected once. A clone one base away is much larger, so this may be a read error. The chain recombines TRBV2 with TRBJ1-1; no reliable D call. In germline, CDR1 is SNHLY, CDR2 FYNNEI. The CDR3 extends over 15 amino acids. V lost 7 bases and J lost 3, with 18 bases in between. CDR3 region: CASIQDSNPYTEAFF. Written as DNA, the CDR3 is TGTGCCAGCATCCAGGATTCAAACCCTTACACTGAAGCTTTCTTT.

Worth noting for this clonotype: One junction end does not reproduce the germline sequence, and a read error may be involved. CDR3 amino acids: CSAEEALAGGMYNEKFF. The CDR3 DNA is TGCAGTGCCGAAGAGGCCCTAGCGGGAGGGATGTACAATGAGAAGTTCTTC. The chain joins TRBV20-1 to TRBJ2-1; 12 nucleotides align to TRBD2. CDR1 and CDR2 (germline): DFQATT, SNEGSKA (reference sequence). This CDR3 spans 17 amino acids.

Of note for this clonotype: This CDR3 is missing its conserved last phenylalanine or tryptophan, likely due to a read error. The limits of the CDR3 on the DNA are not certain, so only TCRdb's listed CDR3 is given. This sequence joins TRBV20-1 and TRBJ2-1. CDR1 DFQATT and CDR2 SNEGSKA come from the germline V gene (reference sequence). The CDR3 length is 12 residues, termini included. CDR3 protein: CSARETRNEQLS.

This clonotype was detected ten times or more. Written as DNA, the CDR3 is TGTGCCAGTAGTTCTCAAGGCTTAGACGGGAGGGATCAGCCCCAGCATTTT. This codes for CASSSQGLDGRDQPQHF. The V call is TRBV19, the J call TRBJ1-5; D is unclear. Germline lookup yields CDR1 LNHDA and CDR2 SQIVND (reference sequence). The CDR3 is made up of 17 amino acids. Trimming removed 5 bases from V and 5 bases from J, with 22 bases in between.